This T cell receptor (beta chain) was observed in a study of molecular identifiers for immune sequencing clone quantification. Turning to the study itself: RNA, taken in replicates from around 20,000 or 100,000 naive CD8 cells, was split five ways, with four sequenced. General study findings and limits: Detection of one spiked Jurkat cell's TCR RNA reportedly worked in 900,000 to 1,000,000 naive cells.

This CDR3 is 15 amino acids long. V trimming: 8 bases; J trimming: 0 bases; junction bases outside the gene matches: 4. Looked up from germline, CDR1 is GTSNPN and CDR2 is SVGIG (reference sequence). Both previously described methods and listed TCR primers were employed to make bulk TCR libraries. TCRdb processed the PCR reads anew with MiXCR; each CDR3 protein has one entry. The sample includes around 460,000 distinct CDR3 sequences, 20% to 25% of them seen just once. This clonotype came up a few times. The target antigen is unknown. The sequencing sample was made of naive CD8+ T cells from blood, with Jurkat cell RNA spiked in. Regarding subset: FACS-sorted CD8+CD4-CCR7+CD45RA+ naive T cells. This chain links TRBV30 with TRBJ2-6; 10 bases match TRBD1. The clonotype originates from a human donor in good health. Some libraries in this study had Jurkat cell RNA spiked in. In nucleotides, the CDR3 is TGTGCCGGGGACAGGGGCCCCTCTGGGGCCAACGTCCTGACTTTC. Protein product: CAGDRGPSGANVLTF.